This entry describes one T cell receptor beta chain. Its antigen is unknown. This specimen comes from a study of CD8+ T cells in alopecia areata. In each case, RNA was isolated and then reverse transcribed into cDNA as the sequencing template. The assay was immunoSEQ multiplex PCR, and TCRdb's table has in-frame clones only and misses some. The table includes under 350,000 clones, roughly 50% detected once. Treatment: oral pan-JAK inhibitor, 5-10 mg twice daily. Collected material from alopecia areata patients comprised lesional scalp punch biopsies and peripheral blood. The length of the CDR3 is 11 residues. In germline, CDR1 is DFQATT, CDR2 SNEGSKA (reference sequence). Trimming pared 4 bases from V and 5 bases from J, leaving 5 bases between. Study-level results: Mice showed clearer TCR sharing than patients did, a gap that was possibly HLA-related.

Sequenced here: CD4+ T cells sorted from blood, sampled at week 24, from a patient treated with tofacitinib. This clonotype was obtained from a human donor with alopecia areata. The chain recombines TRBV20-1 with TRBJ2-2, with no clear D. The CDR3 DNA sequence: TGCAGTGCTATAGAGACCGGGGAGCTGTTTTTT. Its translation: CSAIETGELFF.